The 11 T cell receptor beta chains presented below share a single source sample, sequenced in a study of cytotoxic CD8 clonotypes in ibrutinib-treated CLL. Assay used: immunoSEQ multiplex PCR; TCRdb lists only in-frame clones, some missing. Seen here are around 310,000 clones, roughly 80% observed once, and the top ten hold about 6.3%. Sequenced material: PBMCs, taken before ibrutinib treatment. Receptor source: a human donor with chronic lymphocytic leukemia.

As DNA, the CDR3 is TGTGCCAGCAGCCAAGTAGCGGGAGTAACCGAGCAGTACTTC. Translating it yields CASSQVAGVTEQYF. J is TRBJ2-7 and V is TRBV13; the match to TRBD2 covers 9 bases. This CDR3 comprises 14 residues. Per the germline V gene, CDR1 is PRHDT and CDR2 is FYEKMQ (reference sequence). J was trimmed by 6 bases and V by 5 bases; bases with no gene match: 8.

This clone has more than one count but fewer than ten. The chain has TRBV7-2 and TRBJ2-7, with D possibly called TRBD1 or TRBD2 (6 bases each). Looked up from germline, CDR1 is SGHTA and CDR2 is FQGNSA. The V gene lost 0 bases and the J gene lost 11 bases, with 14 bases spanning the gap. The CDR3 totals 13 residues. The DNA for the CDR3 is TGTGCCAGCAGCTTAGCCCGATGGAGGGGGGAGTACTTC. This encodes CASSLARWRGEYF.

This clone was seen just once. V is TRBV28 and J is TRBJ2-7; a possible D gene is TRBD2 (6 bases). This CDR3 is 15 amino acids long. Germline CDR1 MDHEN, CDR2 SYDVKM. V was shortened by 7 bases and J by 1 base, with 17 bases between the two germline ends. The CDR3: CASTRGDLQSYEQYF. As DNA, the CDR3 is TGTGCCAGCACGCGGGGAGACCTCCAATCCTACGAGCAGTACTTC.

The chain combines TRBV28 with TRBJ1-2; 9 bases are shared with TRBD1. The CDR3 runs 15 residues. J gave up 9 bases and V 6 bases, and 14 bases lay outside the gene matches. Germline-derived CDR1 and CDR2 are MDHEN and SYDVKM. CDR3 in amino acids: CASREGSWDRERYTF. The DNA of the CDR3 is TGTGCCAGCAGGGAGGGTTCTTGGGACAGGGAGCGCTACACCTTC.

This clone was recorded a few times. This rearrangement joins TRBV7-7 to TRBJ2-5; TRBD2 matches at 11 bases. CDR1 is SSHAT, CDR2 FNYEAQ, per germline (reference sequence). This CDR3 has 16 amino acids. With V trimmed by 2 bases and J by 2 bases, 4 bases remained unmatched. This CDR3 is CASSLRLAGTQETQYF. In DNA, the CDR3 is TGTGCCAGCAGCTTAAGACTAGCGGGAACTCAAGAGACCCAGTACTTC. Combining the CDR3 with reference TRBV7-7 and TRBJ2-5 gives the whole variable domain GAGVSQSPRYKVTKRGQDVTLRCDPISSHATLYWYQQALGQGPEFLTYFNYEAQPDKSGLPSDRFSAERPEGSISTLTIQRTEQRDSAMYRCASSLRLAGTQETQYFGPGTRLLVL.

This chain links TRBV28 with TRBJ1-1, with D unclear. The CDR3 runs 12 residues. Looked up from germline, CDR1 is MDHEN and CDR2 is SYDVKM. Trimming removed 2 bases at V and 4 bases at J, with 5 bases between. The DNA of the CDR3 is TGTGCCAGCAGTTTAATTCGCACTGAAGCTTTCTTT. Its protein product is CASSLIRTEAFF.

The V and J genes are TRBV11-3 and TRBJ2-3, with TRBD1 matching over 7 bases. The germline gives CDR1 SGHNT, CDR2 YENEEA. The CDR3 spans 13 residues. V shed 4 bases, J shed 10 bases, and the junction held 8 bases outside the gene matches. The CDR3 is CASSSSQGSAQYF. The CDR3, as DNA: TGTGCCAGCAGCTCGTCACAGGGGAGCGCGCAGTATTTT.

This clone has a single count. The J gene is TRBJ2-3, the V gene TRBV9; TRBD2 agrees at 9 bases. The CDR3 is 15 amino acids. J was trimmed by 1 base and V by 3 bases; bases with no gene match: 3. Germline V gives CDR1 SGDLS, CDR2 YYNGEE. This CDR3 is CASSALAGGTDTQYF. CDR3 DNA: TGTGCCAGCAGCGCCTTAGCGGGAGGCACAGATACGCAGTATTTT.

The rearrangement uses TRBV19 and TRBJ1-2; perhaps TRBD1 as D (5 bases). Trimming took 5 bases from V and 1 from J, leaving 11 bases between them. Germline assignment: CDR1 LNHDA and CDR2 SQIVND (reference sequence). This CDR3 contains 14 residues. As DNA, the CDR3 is TGTGCCAGTAGTGCATGGGACGATAACTATGGCTACACCTTC. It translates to CASSAWDDNYGYTF.

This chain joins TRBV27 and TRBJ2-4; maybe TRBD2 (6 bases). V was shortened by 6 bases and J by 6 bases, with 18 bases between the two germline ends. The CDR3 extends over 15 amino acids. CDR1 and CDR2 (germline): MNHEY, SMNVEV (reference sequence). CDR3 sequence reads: CASRPGGDRGNIQYF. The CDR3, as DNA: TGTGCCAGCAGACCCGGGGGAGATCGCGGAAACATTCAGTACTTC.

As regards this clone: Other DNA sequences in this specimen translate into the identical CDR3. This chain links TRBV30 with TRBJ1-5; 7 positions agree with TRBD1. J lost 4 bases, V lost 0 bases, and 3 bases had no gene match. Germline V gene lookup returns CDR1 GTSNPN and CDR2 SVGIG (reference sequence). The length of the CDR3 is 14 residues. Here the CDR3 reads CAWSVGTANQPQHF. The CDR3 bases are TGTGCCTGGAGTGTAGGGACAGCAAATCAGCCCCAGCATTTT.